Presented here are 7 T cell receptor beta chains from one specimen sequenced in a study of shared clonotypes between healthy human individuals. Generated by immunoSEQ multiplex PCR, the TCRdb table keeps only in-frame clones and is missing some. The sample holds more than 2,000,000 clones, approximately 94% seen once. The sample was naive CD4+ T cells sorted from blood. Subset defined: CD45RA+ positively selected. The receptors were sampled from a man aged 18 to 30 in good health.

A few counts support this clone. This chain joins TRBV4-1 and TRBJ1-1; D is unresolved. V gave up 4 bases and J gave up 0 bases, with 21 bases separating them. Looked up from germline, CDR1 is MGHRA and CDR2 is YSYEKL. The CDR3 length is 18 residues. The DNA for the CDR3 is TGCGCCAGCAGCCTCCGAAGGTCGGAAGGACGGATGAACACTGAAGCTTTCTTT. It encodes CASSLRRSEGRMNTEAFF.

This chain links TRBV7-2 with TRBJ2-1; TRBD2 aligns across 7 bases. The germline V gene has CDR1 SGHTA and CDR2 FQGNSA. The CDR3 covers 17 residues. Trimming at V came to 0 bases and at J to 2 bases, leaving 7 bases not matched to a gene. In DNA, the CDR3 is TGTGCCAGCAGCTTAGCTATAACTAGCGTTACCTACAATGAGCAGTTCTTC. Encoded protein: CASSLAITSVTYNEQFF.

This rearrangement joins TRBV18 to TRBJ1-1; 9 positions match TRBD1. Germline CDR1 is KGHSH and CDR2 is LQKENI. Trimming at V came to 3 bases and at J to 8 bases, leaving 7 bases not matched to a gene. The CDR3 runs 14 residues. CDR3: CASSPRQGVPEAFF. The CDR3 region has the DNA TGTGCCAGCTCACCGCGACAGGGGGTTCCAGAAGCTTTCTTT.

For this clone: Other DNA sequences in this sample translate to the same CDR3. CDR3 nucleotides: TGTGCCAGCAGGGCTTCTAATGAAAAACTGTTTTTT. As protein: CASRASNEKLFF. This chain links TRBV6-1 with TRBJ1-4; D is uncertain. V lost 6 bases and J 3 bases, leaving 5 bases between the germline ends. Per germline, CDR1 MNHNS and CDR2 SASEGT. This CDR3 is built from 12 residues.

This chain links TRBV6-6 with TRBJ2-7, with 7 bases matching TRBD1. CDR1 is MNHNY and CDR2 is SVGAGI in the germline V gene (reference sequence). This CDR3 contains 14 residues. Losses at the gene ends were 1 base for V and 2 bases for J; bases not matched to a gene: 2. The CDR3 protein is CASSYWDSAYEQYF. CDR3 sequence (DNA): TGTGCCAGCAGTTACTGGGACAGTGCCTACGAGCAGTACTTC.

V gene TRBV28 combines with J gene TRBJ1-5, with D tentatively TRBD1 (5 bases). CDR3 length: 21 residues. The ends were cut back, 2 bases at V and 0 bases at J, with 26 bases in the middle. Germline CDR1 MDHEN, CDR2 SYDVKM. CDR3 loop: CASSLSVRWVEGIYSNQPQHF. The CDR3 nucleotides are TGTGCCAGCAGTTTAAGTGTTAGATGGGTGGAGGGGATATATAGCAATCAGCCCCAGCATTTT. The whole variable domain, filled in from reference TRBV28 and TRBJ1-5, reads DVKVTQSSRYLVKRTGEKVFLECVQDMDHENMFWYRQDPGLGLRLIYFSYDVKMKEKGDIPEGYSVSREKKERFSLILESASTNQTSMYLCASSLSVRWVEGIYSNQPQHFGDGTRLSIL.

J is TRBJ2-5 and V is TRBV5-8, with TRBD2 as a possible D gene (7 bases). This CDR3 comprises 15 residues. Per the germline V gene, CDR1 is SGHTS and CDR2 is YDEGEE. V shed 3 bases and J shed 5 bases, with 17 bases lying between them. The chain's CDR3 is CASSWGGRGGETQYF. The CDR3 region has the DNA TGTGCCAGCAGCTGGGGTGGCAGGGGAGGGGAGACCCAGTACTTC.